The 20 T cell receptor beta chains below come from one sample, sequenced in a study of Graves' ophthalmopathy and Graves' hyperthyroidism. RNA served as the template for amplifying TCR beta CDR3 regions. HTBI primers primed a first-round RT-PCR, and a second-round multiplex PCR followed. TCRdb passed the multiplex PCR reads through MiXCR, listing each CDR3 protein once. This table holds around 400,000 distinct CDR3 sequences, more than 20% found once. The specimen was peripheral blood. The receptors shown here come from a woman younger than 30 with stable Graves' hyperthyroidism.

The sample holds many counts of this clonotype. The gene calls are TRBV18 and TRBJ1-1, with 7 bases identical to TRBD1. Germline values: CDR1 KGHSH, CDR2 LQKENI. The CDR3 is made up of 15 amino acids. The V segment lost 2 bases and the J segment 6 bases; nucleotides outside the gene matches: 9. The CDR3: CASSPWQGVYSEAFF. The CDR3 region has the DNA TGTGCCAGCTCACCATGGCAGGGGGTGTACTCTGAAGCTTTCTTT.

V and J are TRBV6-1 and TRBJ1-1, with D uncertain. Trimming stripped 6 bases from V and 7 bases from J, with 9 bases between. The CDR3 sequence is 11 residues long. Germline CDR1 and CDR2: MNHNS and SASEGT. CDR3 region: CASSKLGEAFF. CDR3 bases: TGTGCCAGCAGCAAGTTGGGTGAAGCTTTCTTT.

This clonotype appeared many times. CDR3 protein: CASQVPQAVPELFF. The CDR3 region has the DNA TGTGCCAGCCAAGTCCCCCAGGCGGTCCCGGAGCTGTTTTTT. This sequence joins TRBV28 and TRBJ2-2; D is ambiguous. V was trimmed by 8 bases and J by 10 bases, leaving 20 bases between them. CDR3 size: 14 residues. Germline V gives CDR1 MDHEN, CDR2 SYDVKM.

This clonotype was observed many times. The chain uses TRBV30 and TRBJ1-2; D not certain. V gave up 3 bases and J gave up 9 bases, with 20 bases separating them. CDR3 length equals 14 residues. Germline V gives CDR1 GTSNPN, CDR2 SVGIG (reference sequence). The CDR3 loop is CAWSNTPRGRSYTF. The CDR3 DNA sequence: TGTGCCTGGAGCAACACCCCACGGGGTAGGAGCTACACCTTC.

About this clonotype: A read error is possible here, since a much larger clone lies one base away. The chain is built from TRBV6-1 and TRBJ1-3, with TRBD1 matching 7 bases. This CDR3 has 15 residues. The germline gives CDR1 MNHNS, CDR2 SASEGT. The CDR3 DNA is TGTGCCAGCAGTCAGGGTAGGGGGCCTGGAGACACCATATATTTT. Translating it yields CASSQGRGPGDTIYF.

This clonotype has a count of ten or more. The chain combines TRBV6-1 with TRBJ1-5, with a tentative D call TRBD1 (6 bases). The CDR3 totals 16 residues. V was trimmed by 4 bases and J by 6 bases, leaving 19 bases between them. Germline lookup yields CDR1 MNHNS and CDR2 SASEGT. CDR3 in DNA: TGTGCCAGCAGTGTATTAGACCGGGACACCGGTCAGCCCCAGCATTTT. This translates into CASSVLDRDTGQPQHF.

This clonotype was seen repeatedly, ten times or more. The V call is TRBV20-1, the J call TRBJ2-2, with 8 bases that match TRBD2. Germline CDR1 reads DFQATT; CDR2 reads SNEGSKA (reference sequence). CDR3 length equals 17 residues. V dropped 6 bases and J dropped 7; count of bases not matched to a gene: 19. CDR3 sequence reads: CSARGFPAGGFGGELFF. The CDR3 nucleotides read TGCAGTGCGAGGGGGTTTCCCGCGGGAGGATTTGGCGGGGAGCTGTTTTTT.

This clonotype was detected many times. This sequence joins TRBV20-1 and TRBJ2-5, with TRBD1 matching over 9 bases. The length of the CDR3 is 15 residues. Germline V gene data show CDR1 as DFQATT and CDR2 as SNEGSKA (reference sequence). The V gene end was trimmed by 5 bases and the J gene end by 5 bases; junction bases not matched to a gene: 12. The CDR3 nucleotides read TGCAGTGCTCCCAGCGACAGGGGGTCACGGGAGACCCAGTACTTC. It is translated as CSAPSDRGSRETQYF.

This clonotype was seen repeatedly, ten times or more. The V and J genes are TRBV7-2 and TRBJ1-1; D is undetermined. The CDR3 contains 16 residues. Trimming left V 2 bases short and J 1 base short, with 14 bases between. Germline V CDR1 and CDR2: SGHTA, FQGNSA. The CDR3 spells CASSLYGLGSNTEAFF. CDR3 DNA: TGTGCCAGCAGCTTATACGGGTTGGGCTCGAACACTGAAGCTTTCTTT.

The chain couples TRBV5-1 to TRBJ2-2; 8 bases line up with TRBD2. This CDR3 comprises 17 residues. Germline V gene sequence: CDR1 SGHRS, CDR2 YFSETQ. The V segment lost 6 bases and the J segment 4 bases; nucleotides outside the gene matches: 14. The CDR3: CASTKLPGTSRTGELFF. CDR3 nucleotides: TGCGCCAGCACCAAACTGCCCGGGACTAGTCGCACCGGGGAGCTGTTTTTT.

This clonotype appeared many times. The V gene is TRBV6-2 or TRBV6-3, the J gene TRBJ2-7; D gene uncertain. This CDR3 has 11 amino acids. Germline V gives CDR1 MNHEY, CDR2 SVGEGT. The ends were cut back, 6 bases at V and 3 bases at J, with 6 bases in the middle. The chain's CDR3 is CASRALYEQYF. CDR3 nucleotides: TGTGCCAGCAGGGCCCTCTACGAGCAGTACTTC.

The chain has TRBV28 and TRBJ1-5; TRBD1 matches at 7 bases. Looked up from germline, CDR1 is MDHEN and CDR2 is SYDVKM. This CDR3 region has 16 residues. Trimming at V came to 4 bases and at J to 6 bases, leaving 12 bases not matched to a gene. The CDR3 region is CASSYRTGGGFQPQHF. Here the CDR3 DNA reads TGTGCCAGCAGTTACCGGACAGGCGGGGGGTTTCAGCCCCAGCATTTT.

The chain joins TRBV27 to TRBJ2-7; TRBD1 aligns across 9 bases. There are 15 residues in the CDR3. V lost 5 bases and J lost 1; bases outside the gene matches: 6. CDR1 is MNHEY, CDR2 SMNVEV, per germline (reference sequence). CDR3 amino acids: CASSPGQGYSYEQYF. CDR3 coding DNA: TGTGCCAGCAGTCCGGGACAGGGATATTCCTACGAGCAGTACTTC.

The CDR3 nucleotides read TGTGCCAGCAGCCCGGTAGCGGGGCCCTACGAGCAGTACTTC. Amino acids: CASSPVAGPYEQYF. The V gene is TRBV7-9, the J gene TRBJ2-7; 8 bases align to TRBD2. This CDR3 is 14 amino acids long. Germline V gives CDR1 SEHNR, CDR2 FQNEAQ (reference sequence). With 5 bases clipped from V and 2 bases from J, the junction kept 5 bases outside the gene matches.

This clonotype was counted a few times. The rearrangement uses TRBV4-3 and TRBJ2-2, with unresolved D. The germline V gene has CDR1 LGHNA and CDR2 YSLEER. Trimming took off 3 bases at V and 4 bases at J, with 15 bases between the two ends. The CDR3 runs 16 residues. The CDR3 spells CASSHGDTPATGELFF. The CDR3 DNA follows: TGCGCCAGCAGCCATGGTGACACCCCGGCCACCGGGGAGCTGTTTTTT.

Many counts were recorded for this clonotype. Since a much larger clone is just one base distant, this may be a read error. This sequence joins TRBV2 and TRBJ1-1; D unresolved. Germline V gives CDR1 SNHLY, CDR2 FYNNEI. The V end was cut by 7 bases, the J end by 3 bases, with 6 bases between. The CDR3 runs 11 residues. This chain's CDR3 is CASNGYTEAFF. The CDR3 nucleotides are TGTGCCAGCAACGGGTACACTGAAGCTTTCTTT.

This clonotype was recorded at least ten times. This chain links TRBV6-1 with TRBJ2-7; 12 nucleotides agree with TRBD1. The trim removed 4 bases at V and 2 bases at J, leaving 9 bases unmatched. This CDR3 is 17 amino acids long. Germline values: CDR1 MNHNS, CDR2 SASEGT. The CDR3 reads CASSVRDRGLEAYEQYF. CDR3 DNA: TGTGCCAGCAGTGTCCGGGACAGGGGGCTAGAGGCCTACGAGCAGTACTTC.

This clonotype was picked up many times. The chain combines TRBV15 with TRBJ2-7, with D possibly being TRBD2 (6 bases). Germline-derived CDR1 and CDR2 are LNHNV and YYDKDF (reference sequence). This CDR3 has 12 amino acids. Trimming left V 5 bases short and J 7 bases short, with 12 bases between. Written as DNA, the CDR3 is TGTGCCACCAGCGGGGACTGGAAGGAGCAGTACTTC. Protein product: CATSGDWKEQYF.

This clonotype was picked up many times. V is TRBV27 and J is TRBJ2-5; weak D call: TRBD2 (6 bases). Germline lookup yields CDR1 MNHEY and CDR2 SMNVEV (reference sequence). With 7 bases removed from V and 1 base from J, the gap between germline ends came to 13 bases. The CDR3 is 14 residues long. For the CDR3, the DNA is TGTGCCAGCAAGGATTTGGGACTCCAAGAGACCCAGTACTTC. Protein product: CASKDLGLQETQYF.

Note on this clonotype: A read error may produce the germline difference seen at one junction end. This sequence joins TRBV29-1 and TRBJ1-1; maybe TRBD1 (5 bases). Germline lookup yields CDR1 SQVTM and CDR2 ANQGSEA. The CDR3 is 8 residues long. The CDR3 region is CSVEGVLF. For the CDR3, the DNA is TGCAGCGTTGAGGGGGTCTTATTT.